This entry is about one T cell receptor beta chain. The antigen remains unidentified. These data originate in a study of shared clonotypes between healthy human individuals. Assay used: immunoSEQ multiplex PCR; TCRdb lists only in-frame clones, some missing. Of about 730,000 clones listed, roughly two thirds are singletons. In germline, CDR1 is MDHEN, CDR2 SYDVKM. There are 13 residues in the CDR3. V was clipped by 3 bases and J by 8 bases, with 10 bases between them. All the donors were Caucasian adults who lived in Nashville, Tennessee. Findings and caveats of the study: It was anticipated that sequencing depth would influence how many clonotypes donors shared.

This sequence originates from a woman aged 30 to 39 in good health. Sequenced material: memory CD4+ T cells sorted from blood. Subset meaning: CD45RA-negative fraction. The chain recombines TRBV28 with TRBJ1-4; D not certain. The CDR3 DNA sequence: TGTGCCAGCAGTTTCGATGGAATCGAAAAACTGTTTTTT. It encodes CASSFDGIEKLFF.